These T cell receptor beta chains were read from a single sample in a study of post-analysis software for immune sequencing data. TCRdb ran MiXCR on the PCR reads and lists one entry per CDR3 protein. The top ten clones hold about an eighth of a sample with a few hundred thousand distinct CDR3 sequences, less than 40% of them seen once. What was sequenced was blood. These receptors originate from a girl between 10 and 17 years old with multiple sclerosis. Each CDR3 is given with its conserved first and last residue. Each record gives: clone size, V gene, J gene, CDR3 protein. Clone size is stated in some rows and not others, as once, few, many or a class when expanded.

>NA|TRBV3-1|TRBJ1-2
CASSRQGVYGYTF
>NA|TRBV5-6|TRBJ1-6
CASSLGADSPLHF
>few|TRBV4-2|TRBJ2-5
CASSPLGLAGQETQYF
>NA|TRBV7-6|TRBJ2-1
CASSSWDGGNEQFF
>NA|TRBV5-6|TRBJ2-1
CASSSGTSGASNEQFF
>NA|TRBV7-3|TRBJ2-1
CASSLQGARNEQFF
>many|TRBV20-1|TRBJ2-7
CSAGTSGYEQYF
>NA|TRBV28|TRBJ2-7
CASRTLGAGVDEQYF
>NA|TRBV6-5|TRBJ1-2
CASRRGRGDNYGYTF
>NA|TRBV3-1|TRBJ2-5
CASSPPGQYQETQYF